This T cell receptor beta chain was identified in a study of shared clonotypes between healthy human individuals (dated by TCRdb to 2020 to 2021). In terms of the full investigation: The cohort included a few men and a couple of women between 18 and 49 years of age. For each donor, three plates each were used for CD4 naive and CD4 memory, two plates were used for CD8 naive, and one plate was used for CD8 memory. Blood TCR repertoires of several healthy adults were deeply sequenced to estimate repertoire size and the extent of clonotype sharing between individuals. Libraries were prepared and TCR repertoires were sequenced by different laboratories using diverse techniques, in order to increase sequencing depth and limit assay-specific biases. Leukapheresis yielded between about 0.9 and 8.9 billion PBMCs per donor. The study at large found these results: Sampling was restricted to blood, and TCR repertoires in tissues likely differ from the TCR repertoires found in blood. Rarefaction of sorted-subset datasets indicated incomplete sequencing despite the large sequencing depth. Naive subsets generally had larger estimated clonotype richness than memory subsets. Based on pairwise subsampling, the degree of clonotype sharing among donors was expected to be affected by sequencing depth. The small number of donors limited the genetic and exposure-history diversity represented. Compared with non-shared clonotypes, the clonotypes found in all four sorted-subset donors had higher generation probabilities. Roughly 5% of naive CD4, roughly 3.6% of naive CD8, approximately 2% of memory CD4, and 0.4% of memory CD8 clonotypes were shared across a few donors.

Comments on this clone: The antigen this receptor binds is unknown. No quality values exist for individual bases; no much larger clone is one base distant.

The donors were healthy, HIV-negative adults who had no recently reported acute infections or vaccinations. Every donor was a Caucasian adult living in Nashville, Tennessee, USA. CD4+ T cells were enriched by magnetic negative selection; naive cells were then positively selected on CD45RA, and the negative fraction formed the memory subset. After blood collection by leukapheresis, PBMCs were isolated using Ficoll-Histopaque density gradient centrifugation and then cryopreserved in the vapor phase of liquid nitrogen. Analytical flow cytometry was used to check the purity and quantity of each magnetically sorted T cell population. Genomic DNA was isolated from each sorted fraction and quantified by UV absorbance on a Nanodrop 2000c. TCR CDR3 regions were amplified from genomic DNA by multiplex PCR using the deep immunoSEQ assay. Genomic DNA extracted from each cell subset was distributed evenly over all wells of several immunoSEQ 96-well plates, and each plate served as one replicate. For sorted subsets, around 200 ng genomic DNA, equal to about 30,000 T cell genomes, was loaded into each replicate PCR. The purified libraries were quantified using a Qubit 3.0 fluorometer, sized with a Bioanalyzer 2100, and then quantified again using the KAPA Library Quantification kit. Every immunoSEQ 96-well plate was sequenced on a separate single-read 150-cycle Illumina NextSeq 550 flow cell. In the paper's pipeline: The immunoSEQ output contained only junctional sequences without quality scores, so filtering could not match that applied to full-length reads. To assign V/J genes and CDR3, sequences were annotated using PyIR, a Python wrapper for IgBLAST v1.9, with IMGT germline references. Reads were filtered out if the reads had weak V/J assignments (E-value above 1e-6), no CDR3, stop codons, out-of-frame junctions, or ambiguous translated residues. V3J clonotypes were defined as sequences sharing an identical inferred V gene, J gene, and CDR3 amino acid sequence. The percentage overlap between two repertoires was calculated by dividing the number of shared unique clonotypes by the size of the smaller repertoire. Richness of each repertoire was evaluated using RTK rarefaction, the Chao1 estimator, and Recon v2.1 estimates of unobserved clonotypes. OLGA was used to compute generation probabilities for all TCRbeta clonotypes that the gDNA method yielded from a handful of donors. Sourced from immuneACCESS, this table was stored by TCRdb with only in-frame sequences that have V and J called. A share of the clones is absent; for the studies checked, an unresolved V gene accounts for under half, and the remainder has no known explanation. That table supplies the V and J calls and clone size; D and trimming were determined from the DNA. The sample table shows hundreds of thousands of clones, and approximately 95% are seen once. The top ten clonotypes cover approximately 0.06% of the sample.

The CDR3 runs 15 amino acids, cysteine and phenylalanine included. The retained sequence is limited to the CDR3, 45 bases, with the frame set at the first base. Clipping removes 5 bases from V and 6 bases from J, with 6 as the unmatched junction base count. Via the germline V gene (reference sequence), CDR1 is LNHDA and CDR2 SQIVND. Sequencing used naive CD4+ T cells sorted from blood. The label giving this sample's cell subset or site can be read as: CD45RA+ positively selected. This sequence uses TRBV19 and TRBJ2-3, and TRBD2 matches 12 of the central bases. This TCR was sampled from a woman in her 30s in good health. The DNA is as follows: TGTGCCAGTAGTTCTAGACTAGCGGGAGCCGATACGCAGTATTTT. This codes for CASSSRLAGADTQYF.